This entry lists 10 T cell receptor beta chains sequenced from one sample in a study of blood T cell repertoires in COVID-19. Generated by immunoSEQ multiplex PCR, the TCRdb table keeps only in-frame clones and is missing some. The table has about 130,000 clones, approximately 84% seen once. The sequenced material came from peripheral blood. These receptor sequences come from a human donor in a cohort sampled during active COVID-19.

In this sample, this clone turned up once. The rearrangement links TRBV20-1 to TRBJ2-7; 8 nucleotides match TRBD2. J was trimmed by 4 bases and V by 3 bases; bases with no gene match: 5. This CDR3 has 13 residues. The V gene's germline CDR1 is DFQATT and CDR2 SNEGSKA (reference sequence). The CDR3 sequence is CSASGGGRYEQYF. The CDR3, as DNA: TGCAGTGCTAGTGGCGGGGGGCGGTACGAGCAGTACTTC.

This chain connects TRBV19 to TRBJ2-4, with a tentative D call TRBD1 (5 bases). The CDR3 runs 13 residues. Germline V gene lookup returns CDR1 LNHDA and CDR2 SQIVND (reference sequence). With 7 bases removed from V and 7 bases from J, the gap between germline ends came to 14 bases. The CDR3 DNA sequence: TGTGCCAGTACCTCCGTAGGGGTGAACATTCAGTACTTC. Translating gives CASTSVGVNIQYF. The variable domain in full, with the rest retrieved from reference TRBV19 and TRBJ2-4, is DGGITQSPKYLFRKEGQNVTLSCEQNLNHDAMYWYRQDPGQGLRLIYYSQIVNDFQKGDIAEGYSVSREKKESFPLTVTSAQKNPTAFYLCASTSVGVNIQYFGAGTRLSVL.

The V call is TRBV5-6, the J call TRBJ1-1; D unclear. Germline V gene sequence: CDR1 SGHDT, CDR2 YYEEEE. CDR3 size: 14 residues. V lost 2 bases, J lost 3 bases, and 11 bases lay in between. The CDR3 sequence is CASSFESTYTEAFF. DNA of the CDR3: TGTGCCAGCAGCTTTGAGAGTACGTACACTGAAGCTTTCTTT. The variable domain in full, completed from reference TRBV5-6 and TRBJ1-1, reads DAGVTQSPTHLIKTRGQQVTLRCSPKSGHDTVSWYQQALGQGPQFIFQYYEEEERQRGNFPDRFSGHQFPNYSSELNVNALLLGDSALYLCASSFESTYTEAFFGQGTRLTVV.

V gene TRBV30 combines with J gene TRBJ1-2; TRBD1 agrees at 7 bases. Germline assignment: CDR1 GTSNPN and CDR2 SVGIG (reference sequence). This CDR3 contains 14 residues. The ends lost 0 bases at V and 4 bases at J; junction bases unmatched: 5. DNA for the CDR3: TGTGCCTGGAGTGTACTCCAGGGGGGCTATGGCTACACCTTC. Encoded protein: CAWSVLQGGYGYTF.

V is TRBV12-3 or TRBV12-4 and J is TRBJ1-2; 7 bases are shared with TRBD1. V shed 5 bases, J shed 5 bases, and the junction held 5 bases outside the gene matches. This CDR3 has 13 residues. In DNA form, the CDR3 reads TGTGCCAGCAGTATTGGGACAGATTATGGCTACACCTTC. It codes for CASSIGTDYGYTF.

Written as DNA, the CDR3 is TGTGCCAGCAGTTTATCGCCACTGACAGACACTGAAGCTTTCTTT. This translates into CASSLSPLTDTEAFF. The V gene is TRBV27, the J gene TRBJ1-1, with a possible D match to TRBD1 (5 bases). The CDR3 consists of 15 residues. V lost 0 bases to trimming and J lost 3 bases, with 11 bases between them. The germline CDR1 and CDR2 sequences are MNHEY and SMNVEV (reference sequence).

V and J are TRBV25-1 and TRBJ2-7; TRBD2 is a possible D gene (5 bases). V was clipped by 0 bases and J by 0 bases, with 6 bases between them. Germline CDR1 and CDR2: MGHDK and SYGVNS. The CDR3 has 14 residues. CDR3 amino acids: CASSEYEGSYEQYF. CDR3 DNA: TGTGCCAGCAGTGAATACGAGGGCTCCTACGAGCAGTACTTC.

The gene calls are TRBV7-8 and TRBJ1-5; D call uncertain. The CDR3 loop spans 15 amino acids. Trimming took off 2 bases at V and 8 bases at J, with 16 bases between the two ends. The V gene's germline CDR1 is SGHVS and CDR2 FQNEAQ. The CDR3 DNA sequence: TGTGCCAGCAGCTTAAGTCCGAGCAGGTCTGAGCCCCAGCATTTT. Encoded protein: CASSLSPSRSEPQHF.

This chain uses TRBV30 with TRBJ2-5; the match to TRBD1 covers 9 bases. Germline CDR1 reads GTSNPN; CDR2 reads SVGIG (reference sequence). The CDR3 is 18 residues long. The trim removed 2 bases at V and 5 bases at J, leaving 18 bases unmatched. The CDR3 DNA reads as TGTGCCTGGAGTCTTCCCGGGGGGACAGGGTTGTTCGTGGAGACCCAGTACTTC. Its protein is CAWSLPGGTGLFVETQYF.

This clone was seen a few times. V and J are TRBV27 and TRBJ1-1, with D perhaps TRBD1 (5 bases). Trimming left V 6 bases short and J 1 base short, with 12 bases between. Looked up from germline, CDR1 is MNHEY and CDR2 is SMNVEV (reference sequence). The CDR3 consists of 14 residues. The CDR3 coding sequence is TGTGCCAGCAGAGTCGACAGAGAGAACACTGAAGCTTTCTTT. It is translated as CASRVDRENTEAFF.